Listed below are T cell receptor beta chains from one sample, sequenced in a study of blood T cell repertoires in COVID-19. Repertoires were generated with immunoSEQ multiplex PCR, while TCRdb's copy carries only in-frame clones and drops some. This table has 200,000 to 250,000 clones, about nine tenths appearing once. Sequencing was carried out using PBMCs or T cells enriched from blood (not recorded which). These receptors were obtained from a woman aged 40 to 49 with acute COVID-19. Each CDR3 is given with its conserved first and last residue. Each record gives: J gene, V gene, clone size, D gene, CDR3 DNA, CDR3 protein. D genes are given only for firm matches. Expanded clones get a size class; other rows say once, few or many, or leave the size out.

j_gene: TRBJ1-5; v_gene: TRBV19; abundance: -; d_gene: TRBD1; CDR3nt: TGTGCCAGTAGTATAGGCGACAGGGGAAGCAATCAGCCCCAGCATTTT; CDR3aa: CASSIGDRGSNQPQHF
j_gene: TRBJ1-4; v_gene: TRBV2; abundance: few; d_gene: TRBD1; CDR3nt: TGTGCCATACCGACAGGGGGAGAAAAACTGTTTTTT; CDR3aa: CAIPTGGEKLFF
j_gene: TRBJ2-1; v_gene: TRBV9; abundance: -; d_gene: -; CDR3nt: TGTGCCAGCAGCGTAGATGGACTACCCGGCGATGAGCAGTTCTTC; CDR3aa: CASSVDGLPGDEQFF
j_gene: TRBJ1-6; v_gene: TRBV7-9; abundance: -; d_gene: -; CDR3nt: TGTGCCAGCAGCCCCGGACAGTTTGATTCACCCCTCCACTTT; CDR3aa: CASSPGQFDSPLHF
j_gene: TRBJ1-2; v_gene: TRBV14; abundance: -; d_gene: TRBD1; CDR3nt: TGTGCCAGCAGCCCTACCAGGGACAGACCTTATGGCTACACCTTC; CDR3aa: CASSPTRDRPYGYTF
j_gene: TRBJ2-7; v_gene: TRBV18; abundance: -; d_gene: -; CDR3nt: TGTGCCAGCTCAAGTCAGGGATCCTACGAGCAGTACTTC; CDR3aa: CASSSQGSYEQYF
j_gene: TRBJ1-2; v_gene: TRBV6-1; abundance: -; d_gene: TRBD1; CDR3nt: TGTGCCAGCAGTGAGGGACAGGGACAACCCTATGGCTACACCTTC; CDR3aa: CASSEGQGQPYGYTF
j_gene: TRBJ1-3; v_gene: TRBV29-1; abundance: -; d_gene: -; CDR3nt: TGCAGCGTCCTACAGGGATCTGGAAACACCATATATTTT; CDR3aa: CSVLQGSGNTIYF
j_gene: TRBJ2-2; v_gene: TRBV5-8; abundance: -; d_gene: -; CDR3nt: TGTGCCAGCAGCTCCGGGGAGAGGGCGGACGGGGAGCTGTTTTTT; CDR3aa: CASSSGERADGELFF
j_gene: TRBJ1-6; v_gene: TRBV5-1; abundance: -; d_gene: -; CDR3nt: TGCGCCAGCAGCTTGGAATGGCCTAGGAATTCACCCCTCCACTTT; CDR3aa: CASSLEWPRNSPLHF
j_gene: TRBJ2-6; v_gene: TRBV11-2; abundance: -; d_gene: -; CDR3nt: TGTGCCAGCAGCTTAGGGAGCTCTGGGGCCAACGTCCTGGCTTTC; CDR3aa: CASSLGSSGANVLAF
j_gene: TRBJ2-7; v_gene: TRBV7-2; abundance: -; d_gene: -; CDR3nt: TGTGCCAGCAGCCGTACCGGGACGGGGGAGGAGTACGAGCAGTACTTC; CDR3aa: CASSRTGTGEEYEQYF
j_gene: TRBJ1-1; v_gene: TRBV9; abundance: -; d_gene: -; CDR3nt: TGTGCCAGCAGCCCCGACAGAGTTAACACTGAAGCTTTCTTT; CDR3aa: CASSPDRVNTEAFF
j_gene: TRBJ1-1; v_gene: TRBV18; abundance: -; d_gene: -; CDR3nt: TGTGCCAGCTCACCGATTCGTCGGCAGGAAGGGAACACTGAAGCTTTCTTT; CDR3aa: CASSPIRRQEGNTEAFF
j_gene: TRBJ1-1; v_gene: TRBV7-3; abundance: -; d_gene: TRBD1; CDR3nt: TGTGCCAGCAGCTTAAAGGGGACAGGGGTCACTGAAGCTTTCTTT; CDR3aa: CASSLKGTGVTEAFF
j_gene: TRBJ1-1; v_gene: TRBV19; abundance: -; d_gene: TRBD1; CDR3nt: TGTGCCAGTAGTTGGACAGGGCTGAACACTGAAGCTTTCTTT; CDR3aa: CASSWTGLNTEAFF
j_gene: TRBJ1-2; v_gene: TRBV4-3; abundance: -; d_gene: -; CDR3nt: TGCGCCAGCAGCCAAGATCGGGTACAGGTGAACTATGGCTACACCTTC; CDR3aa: CASSQDRVQVNYGYTF
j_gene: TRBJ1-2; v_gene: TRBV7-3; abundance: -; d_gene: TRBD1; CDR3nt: TGTGCCAGCAGCCCGGGCGAGGGGGCGGCCTATGGCTACACCTTC; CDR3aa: CASSPGEGAAYGYTF
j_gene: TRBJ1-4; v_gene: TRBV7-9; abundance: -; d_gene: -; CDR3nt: TGTGCCAGCAGCTTAAACGCGGGTAATGAAAAACTGTTTTTT; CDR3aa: CASSLNAGNEKLFF
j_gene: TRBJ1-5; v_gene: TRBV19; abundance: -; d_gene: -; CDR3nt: TGTGCCAGTAGTAATGGGGGGTGGGGTCAGCCCCAGCATTTT; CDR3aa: CASSNGGWGQPQHF
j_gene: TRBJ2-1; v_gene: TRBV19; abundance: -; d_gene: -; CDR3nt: TGTGCCAGTAGTGGCCTAGGGCGGGGTAGCTCCTACAATGAGCAGTTCTTC; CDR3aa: CASSGLGRGSSYNEQFF
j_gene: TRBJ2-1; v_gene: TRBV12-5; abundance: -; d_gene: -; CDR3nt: TGTGCTAGTGGTTTGCTTTTAGCGGAACCCCTCAATGAGCAGTTCTTC; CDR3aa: CASGLLLAEPLNEQFF
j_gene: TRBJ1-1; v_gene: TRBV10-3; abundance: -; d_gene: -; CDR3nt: TGTGCCATCAGTGCGCGAGACCCTGGGGCAACTGAAGCTTTCTTT; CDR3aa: CAISARDPGATEAFF
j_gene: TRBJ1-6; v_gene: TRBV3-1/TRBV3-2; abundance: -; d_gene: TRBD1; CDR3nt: TGTGCGTGCAGGGGACAGGGGGCTTCTAACTTCAATTCACCCCTCCACTTT; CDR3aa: CACRGQGASNFNSPLHF
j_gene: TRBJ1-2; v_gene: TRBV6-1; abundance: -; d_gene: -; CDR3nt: TGTGCCAGCAGTGAACTTACAGACTATGGCTACACCTTC; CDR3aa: CASSELTDYGYTF
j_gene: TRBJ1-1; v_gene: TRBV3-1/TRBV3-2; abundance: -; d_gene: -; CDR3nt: TGTGCCAGCAGCCAAGATCGACTTGTGGGCACTGAAGCTTTCTTT; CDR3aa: CASSQDRLVGTEAFF
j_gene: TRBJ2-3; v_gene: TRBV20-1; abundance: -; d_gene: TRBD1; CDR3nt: TGCAGTGCTAGTCAGGGGGCGATACAAACAGATACGCAGTATTTT; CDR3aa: CSASQGAIQTDTQYF
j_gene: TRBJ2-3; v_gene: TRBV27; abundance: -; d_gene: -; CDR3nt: TGTGCCAGCAGGAACAGAGATACGCAGTATTTT; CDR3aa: CASRNRDTQYF
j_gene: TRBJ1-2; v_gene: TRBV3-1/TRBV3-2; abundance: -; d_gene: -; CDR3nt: TGTGCCAGCAGCCAAACCTCCTCGGGCGGGCATGACTATGGCTACACCTTC; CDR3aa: CASSQTSSGGHDYGYTF
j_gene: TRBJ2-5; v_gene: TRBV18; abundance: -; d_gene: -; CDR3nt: TGTGCCAGCTCACCGTTCCGGGATCATGAAGAGACCCAGTACTTC; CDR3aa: CASSPFRDHEETQYF
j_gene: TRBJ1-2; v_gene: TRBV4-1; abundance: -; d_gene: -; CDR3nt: TGCGCCAGCAGCCTTGCCGGGGATTATGGCTACACCTTC; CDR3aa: CASSLAGDYGYTF
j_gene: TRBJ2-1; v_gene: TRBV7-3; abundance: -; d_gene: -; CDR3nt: TGTGCCAGCAGCATAAACCGCGCCCAAGAGCAGTTCTTC; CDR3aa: CASSINRAQEQFF
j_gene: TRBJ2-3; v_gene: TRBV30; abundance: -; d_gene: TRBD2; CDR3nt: TGTGCCTGGGGGGGCGGGAGGACTAGCACAGATACGCAGTATTTT; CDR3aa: CAWGGGRTSTDTQYF
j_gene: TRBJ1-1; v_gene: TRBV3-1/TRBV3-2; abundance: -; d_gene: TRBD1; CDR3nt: TGTGCCAGCAGCGTAGACAGGGGGTATGAAGCTTTCTTT; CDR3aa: CASSVDRGYEAFF
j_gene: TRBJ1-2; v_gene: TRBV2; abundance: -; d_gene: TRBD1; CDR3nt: TGTGCCAGCACCGAAGAGGACAGGAGGGATTATGGCTACACCTTC; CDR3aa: CASTEEDRRDYGYTF
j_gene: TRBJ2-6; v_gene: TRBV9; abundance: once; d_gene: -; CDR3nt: TGTGCCAGCAGCGACCCGAGAGGGAAGGCCAACGTCCTGACTTTC; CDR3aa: CASSDPRGKANVLTF
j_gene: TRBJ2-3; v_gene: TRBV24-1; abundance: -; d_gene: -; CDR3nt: TGTGCCACCAGTGATTTGCCTAGAGCTCGAAGGCAGTATTTT; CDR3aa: CATSDLPRARRQYF
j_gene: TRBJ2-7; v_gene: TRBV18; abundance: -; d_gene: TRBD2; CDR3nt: TGTGCCAGCTCACCCACGGCGGGGGGCAACTACGAGCAGTACTTC; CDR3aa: CASSPTAGGNYEQYF
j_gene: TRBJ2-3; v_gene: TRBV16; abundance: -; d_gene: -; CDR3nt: TGTGCCAGCAGCCCACGCCGGGCAGATACGCAGTATTTT; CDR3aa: CASSPRRADTQYF
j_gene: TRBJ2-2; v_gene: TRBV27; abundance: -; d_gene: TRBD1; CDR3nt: TGTGCCAGTACCCCAGGGGGCGGGGAGCTGTTTTTT; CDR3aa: CASTPGGGELFF
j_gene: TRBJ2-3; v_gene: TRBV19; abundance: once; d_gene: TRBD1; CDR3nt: TGTGCCAGTAGTATAGACCCCAGGGCGAGGGGGCGGCCAGATACGCAGTATTTT; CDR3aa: CASSIDPRARGRPDTQYF
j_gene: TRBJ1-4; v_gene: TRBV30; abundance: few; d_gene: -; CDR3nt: TGTGCCTGGAGTGTCGGGGGAACTAATGAAAAACTGTTTTTT; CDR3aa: CAWSVGGTNEKLFF
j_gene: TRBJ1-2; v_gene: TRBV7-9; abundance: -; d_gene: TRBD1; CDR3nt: TGTGCCAGCAGCTTAGAGACAGGGGGCCGCTATGGCTACACCTTC; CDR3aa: CASSLETGGRYGYTF
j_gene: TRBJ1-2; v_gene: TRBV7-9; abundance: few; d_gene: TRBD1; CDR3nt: TGTGCCAGCAGCTTCGGACAGGAGGGAGGCTACACCTTC; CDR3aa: CASSFGQEGGYTF
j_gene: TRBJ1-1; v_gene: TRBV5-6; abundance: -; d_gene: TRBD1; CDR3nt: TGTGCCAGCAGTCCTCAGGGGGCGCGGAGAGGGACTTTCTTT; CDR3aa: CASSPQGARRGTFF
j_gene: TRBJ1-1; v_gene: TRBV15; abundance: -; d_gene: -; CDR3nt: TGTGCCACCAGCAGAGATTTTAGATCGGAAGCTTTCTTT; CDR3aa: CATSRDFRSEAFF
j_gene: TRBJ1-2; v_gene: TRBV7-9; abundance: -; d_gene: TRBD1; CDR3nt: TGTGCCAGCAGCTCCGGGACAGACACCTTC; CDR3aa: CASSSGTDTF
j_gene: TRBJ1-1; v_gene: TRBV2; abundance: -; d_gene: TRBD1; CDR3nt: TGTGCCAGCCCCGGACAGGGGAACACTGAAGCTTTCTTT; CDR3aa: CASPGQGNTEAFF
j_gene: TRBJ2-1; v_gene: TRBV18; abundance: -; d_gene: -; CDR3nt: TGTGCCAGCTCACCGAGAGTGGGGCCCCCGAATGAGCAGTTCTTC; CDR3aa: CASSPRVGPPNEQFF